This TCR beta chain was recorded in a study of blood T cell repertoires in COVID-19. In the original processing: Amplified reference gene primers provided the basis for estimating nucleated cell counts. The assay was immunoSEQ multiplex PCR, and TCRdb's table has in-frame clones only and misses some. From that table come the V and J calls and clone size; the DNA was used to work out D and trimming. Here the sample spans about 100,000 clones, approximately 86% being singletons. Many counts were recorded for this clone. This clonotype was obtained from an elderly man with acute or convalescent COVID-19. The sample was peripheral blood.

The CDR3 loop is CASSSREGANNSPLHF. CDR3 bases: TGTGCCAGCAGTTCCCGGGAGGGGGCAAATAATTCACCCCTCCACTTT. The chain links TRBV6-5 to TRBJ1-6; 7 positions agree with TRBD1. This CDR3 is built from 16 residues. Per the germline V gene, CDR1 is MNHEY and CDR2 is SVGAGI. The J segment lost 5 bases and the V segment lost 4 bases, leaving 8 bases of the junction unmatched.